A single T cell receptor beta chain is shown here with its context. Its cognate antigen is unknown. These data originate in a study of immune heterogeneity within non-small cell lung tumors. Study conclusions and caveats: Individual patients had largely distinct high-frequency T-cell receptor beta clonotypes.

Amplification of TCR beta CDR3 was performed by multiplex PCR with 32 V and 13 J primers. TCRdb ran MiXCR on the multiplex PCR reads and lists one entry per CDR3 protein. Of about 15,000 distinct CDR3 sequences in the sample, roughly 30% are singletons; the top ten hold roughly 4%. At around 600 ng per sample, bulk tumor genomic DNA provided the template. Every primary tumor yielded several biopsies, spaced far apart, that were taken during surgery. It was patients with untreated, newly diagnosed non-small cell lung cancer who underwent curative surgery. The ends were cut back, 5 bases at V and 4 bases at J, with 9 bases in the middle. CDR1 and CDR2 from the germline V gene are MNHEY and SMNVEV (reference sequence). CDR3 length: 14 residues.

The chain has TRBV27 and TRBJ1-6; D is possibly TRBD1 (5 bases). The sequencing input was lung tumor tissue. The TCR comes from a man aged 35 to 55 with non-small cell lung cancer. CDR3 protein: CASSESGYNSPLHF. CDR3 coding DNA: TGTGCCAGCAGTGAATCAGGGTATAATTCACCCCTCCACTTT.